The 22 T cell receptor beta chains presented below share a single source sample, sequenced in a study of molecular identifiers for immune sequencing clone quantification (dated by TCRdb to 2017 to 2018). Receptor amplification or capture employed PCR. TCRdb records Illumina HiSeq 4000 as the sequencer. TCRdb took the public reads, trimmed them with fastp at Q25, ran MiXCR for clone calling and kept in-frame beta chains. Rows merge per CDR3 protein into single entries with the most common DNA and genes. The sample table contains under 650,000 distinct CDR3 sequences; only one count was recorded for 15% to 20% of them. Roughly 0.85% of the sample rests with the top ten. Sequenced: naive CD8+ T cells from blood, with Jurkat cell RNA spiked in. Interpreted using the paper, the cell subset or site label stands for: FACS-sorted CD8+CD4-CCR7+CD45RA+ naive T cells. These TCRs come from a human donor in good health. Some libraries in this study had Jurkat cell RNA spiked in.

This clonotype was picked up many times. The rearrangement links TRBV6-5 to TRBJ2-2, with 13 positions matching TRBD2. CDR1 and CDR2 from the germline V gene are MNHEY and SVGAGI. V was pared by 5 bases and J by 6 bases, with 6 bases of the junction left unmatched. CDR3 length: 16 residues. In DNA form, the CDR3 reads TGTGCCAGCAGTCCGCGACTAGCGGGGGGTTCCGGGGAGCTGTTTTTT. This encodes CASSPRLAGGSGELFF.

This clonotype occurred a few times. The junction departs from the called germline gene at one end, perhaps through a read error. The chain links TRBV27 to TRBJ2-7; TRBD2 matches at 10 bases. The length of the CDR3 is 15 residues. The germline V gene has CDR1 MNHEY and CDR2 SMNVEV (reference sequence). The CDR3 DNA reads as TGTACCAGCAGCCTAACTAGCGGGGTAACCTACGAGCAGTACTTC. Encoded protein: CTSSLTSGVTYEQYF.

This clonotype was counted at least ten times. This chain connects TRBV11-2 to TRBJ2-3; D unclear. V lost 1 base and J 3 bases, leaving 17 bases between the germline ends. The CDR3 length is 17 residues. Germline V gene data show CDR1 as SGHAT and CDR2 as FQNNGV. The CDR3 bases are TGTGCCAGCAGCTTAGGTGGGCCAGTCGTTTGGACAGATACGCAGTATTTT. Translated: CASSLGGPVVWTDTQYF.

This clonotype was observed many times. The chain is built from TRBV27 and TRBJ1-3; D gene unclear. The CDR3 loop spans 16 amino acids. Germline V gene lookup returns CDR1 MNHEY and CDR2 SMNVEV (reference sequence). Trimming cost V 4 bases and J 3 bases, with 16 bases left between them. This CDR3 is CASSSRLGRDGNTIYF. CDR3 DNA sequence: TGTGCCAGCAGTTCCCGCCTTGGACGGGATGGAAACACCATATATTTT.

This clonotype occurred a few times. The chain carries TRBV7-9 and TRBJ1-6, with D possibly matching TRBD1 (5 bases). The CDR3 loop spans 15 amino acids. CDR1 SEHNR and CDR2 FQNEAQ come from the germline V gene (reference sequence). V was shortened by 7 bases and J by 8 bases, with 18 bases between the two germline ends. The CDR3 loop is CASTGTGKRDSPLHF. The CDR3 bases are TGTGCCAGCACCGGGACGGGGAAGCGCGATTCACCCCTCCACTTT.

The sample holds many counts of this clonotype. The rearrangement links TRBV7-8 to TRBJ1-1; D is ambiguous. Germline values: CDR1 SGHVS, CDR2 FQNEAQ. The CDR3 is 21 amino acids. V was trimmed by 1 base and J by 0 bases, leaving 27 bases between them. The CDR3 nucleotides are TGTGCCAGCAGCTTAGTGTCATTCCCGTCACTCTCCGGGAGGGTGAACACTGAAGCTTTCTTT. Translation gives CASSLVSFPSLSGRVNTEAFF.

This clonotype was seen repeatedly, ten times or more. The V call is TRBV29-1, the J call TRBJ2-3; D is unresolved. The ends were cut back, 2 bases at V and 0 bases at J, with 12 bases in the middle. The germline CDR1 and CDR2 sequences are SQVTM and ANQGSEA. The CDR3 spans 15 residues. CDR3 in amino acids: CSVESPAGSTDTQYF. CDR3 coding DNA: TGCAGCGTTGAATCCCCGGCAGGCAGCACAGATACGCAGTATTTT.

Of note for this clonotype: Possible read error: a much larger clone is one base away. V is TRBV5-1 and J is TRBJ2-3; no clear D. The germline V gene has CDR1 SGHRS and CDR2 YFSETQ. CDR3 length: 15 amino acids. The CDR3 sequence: CASSPEPVSTDTRYF. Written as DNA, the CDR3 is TGCGCCAGCAGCCCGGAACCGGTTAGCACAGATACGCGGTATTTT.

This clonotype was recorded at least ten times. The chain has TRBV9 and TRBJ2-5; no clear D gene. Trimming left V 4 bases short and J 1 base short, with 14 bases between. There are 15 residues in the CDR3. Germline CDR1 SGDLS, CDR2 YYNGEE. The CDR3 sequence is CASSLLSSPQETQYF. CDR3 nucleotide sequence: TGTGCCAGCAGCCTCCTCTCGAGCCCCCAAGAGACCCAGTACTTC.

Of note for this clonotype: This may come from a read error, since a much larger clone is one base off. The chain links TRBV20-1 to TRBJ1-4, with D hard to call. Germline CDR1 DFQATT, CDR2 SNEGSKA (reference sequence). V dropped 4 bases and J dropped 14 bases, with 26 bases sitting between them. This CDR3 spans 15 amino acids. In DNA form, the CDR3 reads TGCAGTGCTACTGGGCCTGTCCATTTTGGACTCGAGCTGTTTTTT. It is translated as CSATGPVHFGLELFF.

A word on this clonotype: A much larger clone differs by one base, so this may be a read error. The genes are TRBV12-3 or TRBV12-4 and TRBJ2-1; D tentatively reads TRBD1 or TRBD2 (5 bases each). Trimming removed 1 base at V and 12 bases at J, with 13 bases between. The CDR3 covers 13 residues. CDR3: CASSLGGSHGQFF. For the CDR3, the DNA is TGTGCCAGCAGTTTAGGGGGGAGCCATGGGCAGTTCTTC.

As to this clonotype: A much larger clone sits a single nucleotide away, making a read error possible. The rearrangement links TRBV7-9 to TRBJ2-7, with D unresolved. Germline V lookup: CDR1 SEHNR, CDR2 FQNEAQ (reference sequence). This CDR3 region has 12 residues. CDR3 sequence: CACSPPGNEQYF. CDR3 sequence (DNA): TGTGCCTGCAGCCCGCCAGGAAACGAGCAGTACTTC.

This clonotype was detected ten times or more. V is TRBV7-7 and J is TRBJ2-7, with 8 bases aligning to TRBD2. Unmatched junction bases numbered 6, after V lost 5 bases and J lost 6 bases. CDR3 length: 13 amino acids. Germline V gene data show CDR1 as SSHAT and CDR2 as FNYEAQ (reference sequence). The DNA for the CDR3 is TGTGCCAGCAGCAAAAGCGGGGGAGGCGAGCAGTACTTC. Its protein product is CASSKSGGGEQYF.

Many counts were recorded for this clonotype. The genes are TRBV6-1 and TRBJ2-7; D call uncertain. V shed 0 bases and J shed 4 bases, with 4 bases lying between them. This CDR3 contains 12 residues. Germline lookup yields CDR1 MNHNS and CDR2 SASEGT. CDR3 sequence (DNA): TGTGCCAGCAGTGAAGCTTGGTACGAGCAGTACTTC. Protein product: CASSEAWYEQYF.

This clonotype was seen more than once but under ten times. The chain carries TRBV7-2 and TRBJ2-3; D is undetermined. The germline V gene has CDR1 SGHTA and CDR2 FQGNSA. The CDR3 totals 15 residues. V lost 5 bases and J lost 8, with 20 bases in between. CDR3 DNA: TGTGCCAGCAGCCAAAGGGCGGAAGGGTTCGGTACGCAGTATTTT. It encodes CASSQRAEGFGTQYF.

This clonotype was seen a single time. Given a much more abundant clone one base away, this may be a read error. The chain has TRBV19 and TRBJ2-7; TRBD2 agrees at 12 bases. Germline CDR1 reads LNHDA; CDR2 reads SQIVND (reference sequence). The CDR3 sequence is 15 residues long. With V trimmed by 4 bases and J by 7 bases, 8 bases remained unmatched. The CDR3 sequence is CASSRTSGADNEQYF. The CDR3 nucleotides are TGTGCCAGTAGTAGGACTAGCGGGGCCGACAATGAGCAGTACTTC.

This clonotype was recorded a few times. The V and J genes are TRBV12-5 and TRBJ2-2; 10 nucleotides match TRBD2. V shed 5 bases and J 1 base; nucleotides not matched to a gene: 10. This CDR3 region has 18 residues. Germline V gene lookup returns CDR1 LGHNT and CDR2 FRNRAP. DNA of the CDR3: TGTGCTAGTGGTCTACAAACATGGACTAGCGGGAACACCGGGGAGCTGTTTTTT. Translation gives CASGLQTWTSGNTGELFF.

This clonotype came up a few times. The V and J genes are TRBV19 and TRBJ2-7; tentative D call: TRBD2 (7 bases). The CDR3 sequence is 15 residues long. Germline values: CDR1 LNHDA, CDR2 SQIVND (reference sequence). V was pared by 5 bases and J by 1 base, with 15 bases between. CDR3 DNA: TGTGCCAGTAGTCCGTCCGGGGGGCAATCCTACGAGCAGTACTTC. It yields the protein CASSPSGGQSYEQYF.

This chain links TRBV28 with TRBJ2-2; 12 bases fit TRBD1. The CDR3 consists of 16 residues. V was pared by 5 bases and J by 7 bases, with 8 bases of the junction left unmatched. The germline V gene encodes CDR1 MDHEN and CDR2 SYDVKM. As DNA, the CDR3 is TGTGCCAGCAGTCCCGGGACAGGGGGCAAGGACGGGGAGCTGTTTTTT. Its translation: CASSPGTGGKDGELFF.

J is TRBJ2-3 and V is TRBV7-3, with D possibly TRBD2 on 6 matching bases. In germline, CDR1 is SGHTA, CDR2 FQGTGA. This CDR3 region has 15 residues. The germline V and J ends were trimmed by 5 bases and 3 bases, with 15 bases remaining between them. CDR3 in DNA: TGTGCCAGCAGCGAATCGGGACTTACAACAGATACGCAGTATTTT. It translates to CASSESGLTTDTQYF.

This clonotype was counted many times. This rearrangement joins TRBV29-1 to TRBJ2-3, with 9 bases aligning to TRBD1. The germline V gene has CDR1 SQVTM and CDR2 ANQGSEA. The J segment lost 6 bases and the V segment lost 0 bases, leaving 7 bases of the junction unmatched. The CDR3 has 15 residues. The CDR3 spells CSVEDLFGQGDTQYF. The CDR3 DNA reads TGCAGCGTTGAAGATCTTTTTGGACAGGGGGATACGCAGTATTTT.

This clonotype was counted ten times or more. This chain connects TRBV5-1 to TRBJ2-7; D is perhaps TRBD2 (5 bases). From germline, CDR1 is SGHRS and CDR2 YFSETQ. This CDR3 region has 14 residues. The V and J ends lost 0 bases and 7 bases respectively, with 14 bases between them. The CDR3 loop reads CASSLDSWSGEQYF. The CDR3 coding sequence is TGCGCCAGCAGCTTGGACAGTTGGTCGGGGGAGCAGTACTTC.